This T cell receptor beta chain is drawn from a study of cytomegalovirus exposure and HLA in healthy donors. This CDR3 comprises 14 residues. The germline V gene has CDR1 LNHDA and CDR2 SQIVND (reference sequence). Trimming cost V 6 bases and J 1 base, with 12 bases left between them. The PCR was carried out with 60 Vbeta primers and 13 Jbeta primers. Method: immunoSEQ multiplex PCR; TCRdb's copy keeps in-frame clones and lacks some. Of about 150,000 clones listed, 65% to 75% were seen once; the top ten hold roughly 4%. This clonotype was obtained from a man aged 60 to 69 in good health and CMV-seronegative. Material for sequencing was PBMCs. The chain recombines TRBV19 with TRBJ1-1; the D gene is possibly TRBD1 (6 bases). CDR3 in DNA: TGTGCCAGTAGCTCGGGACACCCGAACACTGAAGCTTTCTTT. Translated: CASSSGHPNTEAFF. The variable domain in full, completed from reference TRBV19 and TRBJ1-1, reads DGGITQSPKYLFRKEGQNVTLSCEQNLNHDAMYWYRQDPGQGLRLIYYSQIVNDFQKGDIAEGYSVSREKKESFPLTVTSAQKNPTAFYLCASSSGHPNTEAFFGQGTRLTVV.